This TCR beta chain was sequenced during a study of blood T cell repertoires in COVID-19. At the level of the study: Italy, Spain and the United States were the sources of the convalescent and acute COVID-19 samples. The cDNA or gDNA used as material had been derived from T cells, B-cell-depleted T cells, or PBMCs.

CDR3 length equals 15 residues. V was cut by 2 bases and J by 4 bases, with 14 bases left in between. Germline V gene lookup returns CDR1 MNHNY and CDR2 SVGAGI (reference sequence). Clones were read by immunoSEQ multiplex PCR, and TCRdb kept only the in-frame ones, dropping some. The table shows about 200,000 clones, with about 80% occurring only once. The chain uses TRBV6-6 and TRBJ1-2; maybe TRBD1 (6 bases). Material: peripheral blood. The TCR originated in a human donor with acute or convalescent COVID-19. The donor label of this sample is uncertain. The CDR3 region has the DNA TGTGCCAGCAGTTACCCCCCCGGGACAAGCTATGGCTACACCTTC. Translation gives CASSYPPGTSYGYTF.